This TCR beta chain derives from a study of T-cell reconstitution after alpha-beta-depleted transplantation in children (dated by TCRdb to about 2016). At the level of the whole study: Using TCR repertoire profiling, the study followed T-cell immune reconstitution in a quantitative way in children after TCRalphabeta/CD19-depleted allogeneic hematopoietic cell transplantation.

CDR1 and CDR2, per the germline V gene, are SQVTM and ANQGSEA. The V end gives up 4 bases and the J end 9 bases, leaving 5 bases in the junction not matched to a gene. From the cysteine up to the phenylalanine, the CDR3 has a length of 12 residues. The read is trimmed to its CDR3 DNA, 36 bases read in frame from base 1. The paper as a whole reports these results and caveats: In some patients, the high TCRbeta diversity seen at day 60 was put down to recipient T cells and intrathymic progenitors that had survived conditioning. The apparently early alphabetaT-cell count recovery about two months after transplant was reportedly dependent on only several hundred rapidly expanded clones derived from non-depleted graft cells. The frequencies of hyperexpanded clones fell over the following months, and after one year, T-cell counts and TCRbeta diversity were mostly attributed to newly produced T cells.

This clonotype showed up just once. Its recognized antigen is unknown. No much larger clone is present one base from it, and per-base qualities are unavailable. A single read counts as weak evidence. The sample's treatment or condition label is to be understood as: allogeneic hematopoietic cell transplantation with graft depleted of TCRalphabeta T cells and CD19 B cells. The children who served as transplant recipients had been given grafts of TCRalphabeta/CD19-depleted allogeneic hematopoietic cells. Library preparation employed PCR. The instrument given in TCRdb is Illumina HiSeq 2500. Molecular barcoding was employed in the preparation of TCR libraries, with unique molecular identifiers being used to normalize TCRbeta repertoire quantification. In TCRdb, the public reads were trimmed at Q25 with fastp and aligned with MiXCR, with productive beta chains retained. Under each unique CDR3 protein, matching rows form one entry showing the most common genes and DNA. In all, the sample holds a few hundred thousand distinct CDR3 sequences, and roughly 24% of those were seen once. The top ten clones comprise about 2.6% of the sample.

The sequencing here drew on PBMCs, taken before TCRalphabeta/CD19-depleted stem cell transplant. The origin of this receptor is a girl aged 2 to 9 with Fanconi anemia, due to receive a stem cell transplant. In this chain, TRBV29-1 is recombined with TRBJ2-1, with 8 bases aligning to TRBD2. CDR3 reads: CSVVAGGSEQFF. The nucleotide sequence reads TGCAGCGTTGTTGCGGGGGGTAGTGAGCAGTTCTTC.